This T cell receptor (beta chain) was sequenced in a study of regulatory T cells in long-lasting Graves disease. Study results and caveats: Thyroid tissue went unexamined; only peripheral blood was analyzed.

Sample time point: newly diagnosed GD, antithyroid drugs for less than 3 months. The authors made the TCR library using RNA they extracted from PBMCs. Libraries of TCR beta came from iRepertoire HTBI primers plus Arm-PCR of CDR3 regions. TCRdb reanalysed the multiplex PCR reads using MiXCR and keeps one entry per CDR3 protein. Of around 460,000 distinct CDR3 sequences listed, 14% were seen once; the top ten hold approximately 17%. Germline V gives CDR1 SGHTA, CDR2 FQGNSA. The CDR3 extends over 17 amino acids. Trimming removed 5 bases from V and 0 bases from J; junction bases left unmatched: 9. This clonotype has at least ten counts. Its antigen remains unknown. These data also formed part of another study, on T cells in Graves' hyperthyroidism and ophthalmopathy. That work contributes: A first-round RT-PCR of the TCR CDR3 used the HTBI primer set.

This chain connects TRBV7-2 to TRBJ2-7, with TRBD2 identical over 11 bases. This TCR was recovered from a woman aged 45-59 years with Graves disease. Sequencing was performed on peripheral blood mononuclear cells (PBMCs), taken at new diagnosis, from a patient treated with antithyroid drugs. The CDR3 here is CASSPDGLAGLSYEQYF. DNA for the CDR3: TGTGCCAGCAGCCCCGACGGACTAGCGGGCCTCTCCTACGAGCAGTACTTC.